This TCR beta chain was captured in a study of T cell changes during pregnancy in multiple sclerosis. Assay: immunoSEQ multiplex PCR; the TCRdb copy retains only in-frame clones and omits some. Of about 59,000 clones in the sample, 93% were seen once. This clone was recorded a few times. This CDR3 is 13 amino acids long. Germline CDR1 reads MNHNS; CDR2 reads SASEGT. V lost 5 bases and J 5 bases, leaving 10 bases between the germline ends. V usage is TRBV6-1 and J usage is TRBJ1-5, with D perhaps matching TRBD1 (5 bases). The sequences come from CD4+ T cells from peripheral blood mononuclear cells, collected before pregnancy. The sequence derives from a female donor with multiple sclerosis, enrolled in a pregnancy study. The CDR3 DNA follows: TGTGCCAGCAGTTTCGGGGGGGATCAGCCCCAGCATTTT. It translates to CASSFGGDQPQHF.